The entry below gives a single TCR beta chain sequence along with its context. Antigen unknown. Trimming stripped 4 bases from V and 6 bases from J, with 10 bases between. The CDR3 consists of 13 residues. In germline, CDR1 is MGHRA, CDR2 YSYEKL. PCR primers comprised 60 Vbeta and 13 Jbeta primers. The repertoire was sequenced with immunoSEQ multiplex PCR; TCRdb's copy has only in-frame clones and lacks some. The table has some 130,000 clones, roughly 78% seen once. The data were obtained in a study of cytomegalovirus exposure and HLA in healthy donors. Across the whole study: Within an early data release were roughly 83 million unique TCRs drawn from HLA-typed donors. Points from the study as a whole: Reports indicate that TCR beta sequences accurately predicted the HLA-A and HLA-B alleles of most subjects. Later findings reportedly placed an Asian-associated ancestry cluster below the approximately 670-donor mean for N-insertions. In a later analysis, parvovirus B19, influenza, CMV and Epstein-Barr virus appeared linked to several top co-occurrence clusters.

The chain combines TRBV4-1 with TRBJ2-1; D unresolved. The material sequenced was PBMCs. This receptor was obtained from a man aged 30-40 years in good health. CDR3 loop: CASSPLARNEQFF. In DNA, the CDR3 is TGCGCCAGCAGCCCCCTCGCGCGCAATGAGCAGTTCTTC.